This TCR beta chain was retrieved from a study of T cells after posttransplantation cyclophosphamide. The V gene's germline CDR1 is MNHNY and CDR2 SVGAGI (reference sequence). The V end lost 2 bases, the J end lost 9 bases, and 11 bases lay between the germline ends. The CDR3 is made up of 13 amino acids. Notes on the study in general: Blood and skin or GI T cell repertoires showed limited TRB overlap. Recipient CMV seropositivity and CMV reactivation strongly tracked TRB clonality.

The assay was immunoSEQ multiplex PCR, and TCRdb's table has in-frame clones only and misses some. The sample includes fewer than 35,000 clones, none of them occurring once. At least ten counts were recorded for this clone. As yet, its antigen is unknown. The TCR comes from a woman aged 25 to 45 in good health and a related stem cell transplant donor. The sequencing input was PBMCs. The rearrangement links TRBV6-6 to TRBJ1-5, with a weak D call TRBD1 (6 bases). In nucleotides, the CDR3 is TGTGCCAGCAGTTACCGGGACACTGGGCCCCAGCATTTT. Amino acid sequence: CASSYRDTGPQHF.